The 24 T cell receptor delta chains below all came from one sample that was sequenced in a study of gamma delta lymphoproliferative disorders and STAT genes. The receptor sequences were amplified from genomic DNA of peripheral blood mononuclear cells. TCRdb re-called the multiplex PCR reads via CATT. The sample carries about 1,500 delta-chain clones, around 2% recorded once. The sequencing input was blood. The receptors were sampled from a human donor in good health.

This clone was detected only a few times. A far more abundant clone sits one base away, making this likely a read error. At the DNA level, this CDR3 is encoded by other sequences in the same sample as well. The chain uses TRDV1 and TRDJ1, with 10 bases matching TRDD3. Germline values: CDR1 TSWWSYY, CDR2 QGS. V trimming: 2 bases; J trimming: 7 bases; junction bases outside the gene matches: 16. The CDR3 totals 18 residues. CDR3 nucleotides: TGTGCTCTTGGGGAATTCGCACGGGGACTCGGGGGATACGGTAAACTCATCTTT. Encoded protein: CALGEFARGLGGYGKLIF.

This clone was detected a few times. A far larger clone differs by one base, so this is likely a read error. Different DNA sequences within this sample yield the same CDR3. The genes are TRDV1 and TRDJ1, with a tentative D call TRDD3 (5 bases). CDR1 TSWWSYY and CDR2 QGS come from the germline V gene. Trimming removed 4 bases at V and 3 bases at J, with 36 bases between. The CDR3 consists of 22 residues. The CDR3 DNA reads as TGTGCTCTTGGGGGGACCCTGATGGTTCTCCGACGGTGGGGCTTAGGGTCCGATAAACTCATCTTT. This gives the protein CALGGTLMVLRRWGLGSDKLIF.

Of note for this clone: A far larger clone is just one base off, so this is likely a read error. This sample includes further DNA sequences coding for the same CDR3. The V call is TRDV1, the J call TRDJ1, with D uncertain. The CDR3 is made up of 22 amino acids. Trimming removed 4 bases at V and 0 bases at J, with 33 bases between. Germline V gene sequence: CDR1 TSWWSYY, CDR2 QGS. CDR3 residues: CALGALPRSSPRVTVYTDKLIF. CDR3 nucleotides: TGTGCTCTTGGGGCACTGCCTCGTTCGTCTCCCCGGGTAACTGTGTACACCGATAAACTCATCTTT.

This clone appeared a few times. TCRdb's listed protein matches a much larger clone and diverges from this DNA's translation at residue 3, likely through a read error; the protein shown comes from the DNA. The J gene is TRDJ1, the V gene TRDV2; TRDD3 aligns across 12 bases. Germline V gene sequence: CDR1 GEAIGNYY, CDR2 EKD. The CDR3 is 17 residues long. CDR3 bases: TGTGCCCGTGACAACTTATTACTGGGGGATACAACCGATAAACTCATCTTT. Translation: CARDNLLLGDTTDKLIF.

This clone was detected many times. The translation of this DNA and the TCRdb protein of a much larger clone differ at residue 3, probably owing to a read error; the protein shown here is translated from the DNA. This chain uses TRDV1 with TRDJ1; 11 positions agree with TRDD3. This CDR3 contains 18 residues. Germline V gives CDR1 TSWWSYY, CDR2 QGS. The CDR3 DNA reads TGTGCTCCTGGGGAATTCGCACGGGGACTTGGGGGATACGGTAAACTCATCTTT. Its protein product is CAPGEFARGLGGYGKLIF.

A remark on this clone: A far larger clone lies a single base away; this is likely a read error. V is TRDV3 and J is TRDJ1, with 12 bases aligning to TRDD3. Germline CDR1 is TVYSNPD and CDR2 is GDNSRS (reference sequence). This CDR3 has 27 residues. The CDR3 DNA reads TGTGCCTTCCCTAGCTTGCGGGAGAGGCTGGCTAATTCGGATACTGGGGGATACTTGGTTTCCACCGGTAAACTCATCTTT. Protein: CAFPSLRERLANSDTGGYLVSTGKLIF.

This clone was observed a few times. It is likely a read error: a sequence one base away is far more abundant. This specimen includes other DNA sequences encoding the same CDR3. V is TRDV2 and J is TRDJ1; D might be TRDD3 (5 bases). The CDR3 contains 16 residues. Looked up from germline, CDR1 is GEAIGNYY and CDR2 is EKD. The CDR3 sequence: CACDTLGGSITDKLIF. CDR3 in DNA: TGTGCCTGTGACACCCTGGGTGGATCGATTACCGATAAGCTCATCTTT.

This clone was counted only a few times. This probably arose from a read error, given a far larger clone one base away. The same CDR3 can be traced to other DNA sequences in this sample. The genes are TRDV2 and TRDJ1; a possible D gene is TRDD3 (5 bases). This CDR3 spans 16 amino acids. CDR1 is GEAIGNYY and CDR2 is EKD in the germline V gene. Between the trimmed V and J ends, which lost 0 bases and 2 bases, there was a span of 15 bases. The CDR3 DNA sequence: TGTGCCTGTGACACCCTGGGTGGCTCGATTACCGATAAACTCATCTTT. Translation gives CACDTLGGSITDKLIF.

This clone was recorded many times. This sequence is one base from a far larger clone and is likely a read error. This chain connects TRDV2 to TRDJ1; 9 bases are a match to TRDD3. The V gene end was trimmed by 0 bases and the J gene end by 11 bases; junction bases not matched to a gene: 6. The germline gives CDR1 GEAIGNYY, CDR2 EKD. The CDR3 consists of 13 residues. The CDR3 sequence: CACDTPGDTILIF. The CDR3 DNA sequence: TGTGCCTGTGACACCCCGGGGGATACTATTCTCATCTTT.

Details on this clone: A far larger clone is one base from this, pointing to a likely read error. The same CDR3 arises from other DNA sequences in this sample as well. This chain uses TRDV2 with TRDJ1; no definite D call. CDR1 is GEAIGNYY, CDR2 EKD, per germline. This CDR3 spans 15 amino acids. CDR3 in DNA: TGTGCCTGTGACACCGTTACTCGCACCACCGATAAACTCATTTTT. It codes for CACDTVTRTTDKLIF.

Concerning this clone: A far larger clone is a single base away, which makes a read error likely. Other DNA sequences from this sample encode an identical CDR3 as well. This chain joins TRDV1 and TRDJ1, with TRDD3 identical over 10 bases. There are 21 residues in the CDR3. V dropped 9 bases and J dropped 2; count of bases not matched to a gene: 27. CDR1 and CDR2 from the germline V gene are TSWWSYY and QGS. The CDR3: CALWGLPIYWGILANTDKLIF. In DNA, the CDR3 is TGTGCTCTATGGGGGCTTCCCATTTACTGGGGGATCCTTGCGAATACCGATAAACTCATCTTT.

In its sample, this clone is large. The same CDR3 is also encoded by other DNA sequences in this sample. This chain links TRDV2 with TRDJ1, with TRDD3 matching over 10 bases. Per germline, CDR1 GEAIGNYY and CDR2 EKD. With V trimmed by 0 bases and J by 0 bases, 9 bases remained unmatched. The CDR3 runs 18 residues. CDR3 coding DNA: TGTGCCTGTGACACCCTAAGCGTGACTGGGGGATACACCGATAAACTCATCTTT. Translating gives CACDTLSVTGGYTDKLIF.

This clone is medium-sized (0.01 to 0.1%) in the sample. Since a far larger clone is one base different, this is likely a read error. The V call is TRDV2, the J call TRDJ1, with D perhaps TRDD1 (5 bases). Germline V gene sequence: CDR1 GEAIGNYY, CDR2 EKD. This CDR3 has 15 amino acids. The CDR3 here is CARDPVQILVDKLIF. In nucleotides, the CDR3 is TGTGCCCGTGACCCCGTACAAATACTTGTCGATAAACTCATCTTT.

This clone has just a few counts. TCRdb pairs this DNA with a much larger clone's protein that differs at residue 9, likely a read error; the protein shown was translated from the DNA. V and J are TRDV2 and TRDJ1; unclear D gene. The CDR3 runs 18 residues. Trimming removed 0 bases at V and 0 bases at J, with 19 bases between. Germline assignment: CDR1 GEAIGNYY and CDR2 EKD. This chain's CDR3 is CACDTVQFNRSYTDKLIF. The CDR3 DNA is TGTGCCTGTGACACCGTCCAGTTTAACCGGTCTTACACCGATAAACTCATCTTT.

Of note for this clone: The mismatch at residue 3 between this DNA's translation and the TCRdb protein of a much larger clone likely reflects a read error; the protein shown is translated from the DNA. The chain has TRDV2 and TRDJ1; 9 nucleotides agree with TRDD3. The CDR3 runs to 18 residues. CDR1 is GEAIGNYY, CDR2 EKD, per germline. CDR3 bases: TGTGCCTATGACCCCGCAGGTCGTACTGGGGGAGAGACCGATAAACTCATCTTT. Translated: CAYDPAGRTGGETDKLIF.

The sample holds a few counts of this clone. TCRdb's protein, taken from a much larger clone, differs from this DNA's translation at residue 3, likely owing to a read error; the protein displayed comes from the DNA. This chain links TRDV2 with TRDJ3, with 11 nucleotides matching TRDD3. Germline CDR1 is GEAIGNYY and CDR2 is EKD. The CDR3 contains 20 residues. The CDR3 here is CARDPVGDTESSWDTRQMFF. CDR3 DNA sequence: TGTGCCCGTGACCCTGTGGGGGATACGGAGAGCTCCTGGGACACCCGACAGATGTTTTTC.

Concerning this clone: This likely traces to a read error, being one base from a far larger clone. The sample holds other DNA sequences that translate to the same CDR3. J is TRDJ1 and V is TRDV2; tentative D call: TRDD3 (5 bases). Germline CDR1 reads GEAIGNYY; CDR2 reads EKD. This CDR3 region has 16 residues. CDR3 region: CACDTLGGSITDKLIF. Written as DNA, the CDR3 is TGTGCCTGTGACACCCTGGGTGGATCGATTACCGACAAACTCATCTTT.

This clone has only a few counts. The protein in TCRdb stems from a much larger clone and differs at residue 4 from this DNA's translation, likely a read error; here the protein is translated from the DNA. The rearrangement uses TRDV1 and TRDJ1; 10 nucleotides agree with TRDD3. V shed 8 bases, J shed 2 bases, and the junction held 23 bases outside the gene matches. The CDR3 is 20 residues long. Germline-derived CDR1 and CDR2 are TSWWSYY and QGS. The CDR3 region has the DNA TGTGCTCTTAGGAGAAACCCCCTCGGATCCGTACTGGGGGATACCGATAAACTCATCTTT. Amino acids: CALRRNPLGSVLGDTDKLIF.

This clone has only a few counts. The protein TCRdb gives is from a much larger clone and does not agree with this DNA's translation at residue 11, likely a read error; the protein shown here comes from the DNA. The rearrangement uses TRDV2 and TRDJ1; 7 bases line up with TRDD3. Germline V lookup: CDR1 GEAIGNYY, CDR2 EKD. The length of the CDR3 is 18 residues. V shed 3 bases, J shed 2 bases, and the junction held 17 bases outside the gene matches. In nucleotides, the CDR3 is TGTGCCTGTGACCCCGCAGGTCGTACTGGGGAAGAGACCGATAAACTCATCTTT. It specifies CACDPAGRTGEETDKLIF.

This clone was seen ten or more times. A far more abundant clone sits one base away, making this likely a read error. The rearrangement joins TRDV2 to TRDJ1; TRDD3 matches at 8 bases. Germline loops: CDR1 GEAIGNYY, CDR2 EKD. Unmatched junction bases numbered 11, after V lost 3 bases and J lost 0 bases. The CDR3 totals 17 residues. The CDR3 sequence is CACDAVGGGSYTDKLIF. The CDR3 bases are TGTGCCTGTGACGCCGTGGGTGGGGGATCGTACACCGATAAACTCATCTTT.

This clone has just a few counts. The J gene was recorded as TRDJ1; no V gene was called; the listed D gene, TRDD3, was not tested against the DNA. This CDR3 is built from 16 residues. The CDR3: CAIPLLGDTPTDKLIF. The CDR3 DNA is TGTGCCATCCCGCTACTGGGGGATACCCCCACCGATAAACTCATCTTT.

A remark on this clone: The protein TCRdb lists belongs to a much larger clone and differs from this DNA's translation at residue 5, which points to a read error; the protein shown is made from the DNA. The chain recombines TRDV2 with TRDJ1; 13 bases match TRDD3. Trimming cost V 3 bases and J 5 bases; bases outside gene matches: 17. The germline V gene encodes CDR1 GEAIGNYY and CDR2 EKD. The CDR3 totals 19 residues. CDR3 sequence: CACDPVLGDTLRGSDKLIF. The CDR3 region has the DNA TGTGCCTGTGACCCCGTACTGGGGGATACGTTAAGAGGGTCGGATAAACTCATCTTT.

In this sample, this clone turned up a few times. For this DNA, TCRdb reports the protein of a much larger clone, which diverges at residue 3, most likely from a read error; the protein presented here is translated directly from the DNA. J is TRDJ1 and V is TRDV2; 7 bases align to TRDD3. Germline values: CDR1 GEAIGNYY, CDR2 EKD. The CDR3 spans 15 residues. The J segment lost 0 bases and the V segment lost 9 bases, leaving 12 bases of the junction unmatched. CDR3 residues: CARDTVGENTDKLIF. In DNA, the CDR3 is TGTGCCCGCGACACCGTGGGGGAAAACACCGATAAACTCATCTTT.

This clone has just a few counts. TCRdb assigns this DNA the protein of a much larger clone, which departs from its translation at residue 3; this likely reflects a read error, and the protein shown comes from translating the DNA. The chain links TRDV2 to TRDJ3; no firm D call. Looked up from germline, CDR1 is GEAIGNYY and CDR2 is EKD. The CDR3 runs to 19 residues. The CDR3 reads CARDTVRESSSWDTRQMFF. The CDR3 DNA sequence: TGTGCCCGTGACACCGTCCGGGAATCCAGCTCCTGGGACACCCGACAGATGTTTTTC.